Shown below are 27 T cell receptor beta chains from a single sample sequenced in a study of T cells in localized non-small cell lung cancer. The assay was immunoSEQ multiplex PCR, and TCRdb's table has in-frame clones only and misses some. The sample comprises about 25,000 clones, roughly 90% of which are singletons, and 2.5% to 3% rests with the top ten. Sequenced here: peripheral blood, sampled before any cancer treatment. The receptors originated from a woman aged 40 to 75 with stage I lung adenocarcinoma.

V and J are TRBV7-2 and TRBJ2-7, with 12 bases that match TRBD2. V lost 1 base to trimming and J lost 6 bases; unmatched junction nucleotides: 4. The germline V gene encodes CDR1 SGHTA and CDR2 FQGNSA. The CDR3 covers 15 residues. CDR3 protein: CASSLVLAGGGEQYF. DNA for the CDR3: TGTGCCAGCAGCTTAGTACTAGCGGGAGGTGGCGAGCAGTACTTC.

This sequence joins TRBV2 and TRBJ2-7; possible D gene TRBD2, 6 bases. The CDR3 contains 12 residues. Germline values: CDR1 SNHLY, CDR2 FYNNEI. V was cut by 9 bases and J by 2 bases, with 11 bases left in between. DNA for the CDR3: TGTGCCAGTCGGGGGTCCCCCTACGAGCAGTACTTC. Translation gives CASRGSPYEQYF.

The chain uses TRBV6-5 and TRBJ2-1, with 10 bases aligning to TRBD1. The CDR3 has 16 residues. Germline CDR1 is MNHEY and CDR2 is SVGAGI. The ends lost 4 bases at V and 7 bases at J; junction bases unmatched: 10. The CDR3 DNA follows: TGTGCCAGCAGTTTAACTTTACCGGGACAGGGGAATGAGCAGTTCTTC. Protein: CASSLTLPGQGNEQFF.

The chain recombines TRBV6-1 with TRBJ2-3; D is unclear. CDR3 size: 14 residues. Germline CDR1 and CDR2: MNHNS and SASEGT. Trimming removed 1 base at V and 1 base at J, with 6 bases between. CDR3 in amino acids: CASSEEKGTDTQYF. DNA for the CDR3: TGTGCCAGCAGTGAAGAGAAGGGCACAGATACGCAGTATTTT.

The V gene is TRBV6-6, the J gene TRBJ2-7, with TRBD1 matching over 8 bases. J gave up 0 bases and V 2 bases, and 6 bases lay outside the gene matches. Germline-derived CDR1 and CDR2 are MNHNY and SVGAGI (reference sequence). This CDR3 has 16 residues. For the CDR3, the DNA is TGTGCCAGCAGTTACCTTTGGACAGGGAGCTCCTACGAGCAGTACTTC. Its protein product is CASSYLWTGSSYEQYF.

This chain links TRBV18 with TRBJ1-1; D may be TRBD1 (5 bases). Trimming removed 2 bases from V and 6 bases from J, with 10 bases in between. CDR1 is KGHSH, CDR2 LQKENI, per germline. There are 13 residues in the CDR3. CDR3 residues: CASSPSETAEAFF. CDR3 nucleotide sequence: TGTGCCAGCTCACCATCGGAGACAGCTGAAGCTTTCTTT.

This chain links TRBV28 with TRBJ2-5, with TRBD1 matching 12 bases. The CDR3 is 15 residues long. The V segment lost 5 bases and the J segment 5 bases; nucleotides outside the gene matches: 6. Looked up from germline, CDR1 is MDHEN and CDR2 is SYDVKM. The CDR3, as DNA: TGTGCCAGCAGTGGCGGGACAGGGGGCTTTGAGACCCAGTACTTC. Its protein is CASSGGTGGFETQYF.

This chain uses TRBV6-1 with TRBJ2-5; 8 bases line up with TRBD1. The V and J ends lost 2 bases and 5 bases, in that order; junction bases with no gene match: 10. Germline CDR1 and CDR2: MNHNS and SASEGT. The CDR3 has 16 residues. The CDR3 DNA sequence: TGTGCCAGCAGTGAAAACCTTGCGACAGGGGCCGAGACCCAGTACTTC. Residues: CASSENLATGAETQYF.

The genes are TRBV10-3 and TRBJ2-3; 7 bases are a match to TRBD1. This CDR3 is built from 14 residues. Per the germline V gene, CDR1 is ENHRY and CDR2 is SYGVKD. V shed 6 bases and J 0 bases; nucleotides not matched to a gene: 3. CDR3 amino acids: CAIRGQPSTDTQYF. The CDR3 DNA sequence: TGTGCCATCAGGGGACAGCCGAGCACAGATACGCAGTATTTT.

This clone was detected only a few times. CDR3 in amino acids: CASGKGLAVQETQYF. Written as DNA, the CDR3 is TGTGCCAGCGGTAAGGGACTAGCGGTCCAAGAGACCCAGTACTTC. The V and J genes are TRBV2 and TRBJ2-5, with 11 bases lining up with TRBD2. Germline assignment: CDR1 SNHLY and CDR2 FYNNEI. This CDR3 is built from 15 residues. V shed 8 bases, J shed 1 base, and the junction held 6 bases outside the gene matches.

The chain links TRBV19 to TRBJ2-7; tentative D call: TRBD1 (6 bases). The CDR3 consists of 13 residues. The V gene lost 3 bases and the J gene lost 8 bases, with 14 bases spanning the gap. CDR1 is LNHDA and CDR2 is SQIVND in the germline V gene (reference sequence). CDR3 residues: CASSILAGDQQYF. In DNA, the CDR3 is TGTGCCAGTAGTATTCTGGCAGGGGATCAGCAGTACTTC.

As to this clone: Within the sample, other DNA sequences also encode this same CDR3. The rearrangement links TRBV28 to TRBJ1-2, with TRBD1 matching over 9 bases. J gave up 5 bases and V 5 bases, and 6 bases lay outside the gene matches. Germline-derived CDR1 and CDR2 are MDHEN and SYDVKM. This CDR3 is 14 amino acids long. The CDR3 DNA follows: TGTGCCAGCAGTCCGCCCGGACAGGGGTATGGCTACACCTTC. Protein product: CASSPPGQGYGYTF.

This rearrangement joins TRBV6-5 to TRBJ2-7, with 7 bases matching TRBD1. V gave up 10 bases and J gave up 0 bases; unmatched junction bases: 6. The germline gives CDR1 MNHEY, CDR2 SVGAGI. This CDR3 contains 13 residues. The CDR3 spells CATGQASSYEQYF. CDR3 bases: TGTGCCACCGGACAGGCAAGCTCCTACGAGCAGTACTTC.

This clone showed up just once. The gene calls are TRBV11-3 and TRBJ2-5, with 9 bases identical to TRBD1. This CDR3 is built from 15 residues. The trim removed 5 bases at V and 5 bases at J, leaving 9 bases unmatched. CDR1 is SGHNT and CDR2 is YENEEA in the germline V gene. In DNA form, the CDR3 reads TGTGCCAGCAGCCTGGGACAGGGTAATCTTGAGACCCAGTACTTC. It codes for CASSLGQGNLETQYF. Based on the CDR3 plus reference TRBV11-3 and TRBJ2-5, the full variable domain is EAGVVQSPRYKIIEKKQPVAFWCNPISGHNTLYWYLQNLGQGPELLIRYENEEAVDDSQLPKDRFSAERLKGVDSTLKIQPAELGDSAVYLCASSLGQGNLETQYFGPGTRLLVL.

The V call is TRBV10-3, the J call TRBJ2-3, with 11 bases fitting TRBD2. This CDR3 contains 14 residues. Per the germline V gene, CDR1 is ENHRY and CDR2 is SYGVKD. V shed 6 bases and J 3 bases; nucleotides not matched to a gene: 2. The CDR3 coding sequence is TGTGCCATCAGGGGACTAGCGGCTACAGATACGCAGTATTTT. This codes for CAIRGLAATDTQYF.

The chain has TRBV10-3 and TRBJ1-1; D possibly corresponds to TRBD1 (5 bases). CDR1 and CDR2 from the germline V gene are ENHRY and SYGVKD. V lost 11 bases to trimming and J lost 3 bases, with 10 bases between them. The CDR3 length is 11 residues. Written as DNA, the CDR3 is TGTGCCCCCCAGGGTGACACTGAAGCTTTCTTT. Residues: CAPQGDTEAFF.

This rearrangement joins TRBV5-1 to TRBJ1-1; D might be TRBD1 (5 bases). The CDR3 runs 13 residues. The V gene's germline CDR1 is SGHRS and CDR2 YFSETQ. V lost 5 bases to trimming and J lost 6 bases, with 14 bases between them. CDR3: CASRSREVSEAFF. CDR3 nucleotides: TGCGCCAGCAGGTCCAGGGAAGTCTCTGAAGCTTTCTTT.

The rearrangement links TRBV7-2 to TRBJ2-5; TRBD2 aligns across 8 bases. CDR1 SGHTA and CDR2 FQGNSA come from the germline V gene. V was clipped by 2 bases and J by 5 bases; unmatched bases: 10. The CDR3 spans 16 residues. CDR3 in DNA: TGTGCCAGCAGCTTATTGAGCGGGAGTTTCGGCGAGACCCAGTACTTC. It codes for CASSLLSGSFGETQYF.

V usage is TRBV18 and J usage is TRBJ2-1, with D hard to call. The CDR3 is 15 residues long. V was pared by 1 base and J by 2 bases, with 9 bases between. The germline gives CDR1 KGHSH, CDR2 LQKENI. The DNA of the CDR3 is TGTGCCAGCTCACCACGGCTGGAAACCTACAATGAGCAGTTCTTC. This codes for CASSPRLETYNEQFF.

The rearrangement links TRBV5-1 to TRBJ2-3; D is possibly TRBD2 (6 bases). The CDR3 has 16 residues. Deletions cut 0 bases from V and 1 base from J, with 12 bases between. CDR1 SGHRS and CDR2 YFSETQ come from the germline V gene. The CDR3 reads CASSLGRARGTDTQYF. CDR3 DNA sequence: TGCGCCAGCAGCTTGGGGAGGGCCCGTGGCACAGATACGCAGTATTTT.

This clone was detected once. The rearrangement uses TRBV9 and TRBJ2-4, with 9 bases that match TRBD1. Germline assignment: CDR1 SGDLS and CDR2 YYNGEE. Germline trimming cut 0 bases from V and 7 bases from J; bases unmatched to any gene: 5. CDR3 length: 15 residues. The CDR3 nucleotides read TGTGCCAGCAGCGTAGACCCGGGACAGGGTAACATTCAGTACTTC. Protein product: CASSVDPGQGNIQYF.

The rearrangement links TRBV6-5 to TRBJ2-7, with D possibly TRBD1 on 6 matching bases. The CDR3 loop spans 15 amino acids. CDR1 is MNHEY, CDR2 SVGAGI, per germline. The V and J ends lost 6 bases and 3 bases respectively, with 18 bases between them. The CDR3 is CASRPGQTGYYEQYF. CDR3 in DNA: TGTGCCAGCAGACCGGGACAAACGGGTTACTACGAGCAGTACTTC.

In its sample, this clone was seen once. The chain recombines TRBV5-1 with TRBJ1-3; 7 bases are a match to TRBD1. The CDR3 is 19 amino acids. V lost 4 bases and J lost 0; bases outside the gene matches: 16. Germline V gene lookup returns CDR1 SGHRS and CDR2 YFSETQ. For the CDR3, the DNA is TGCGCCAGCAGCCAGACAGGGTCTTCCCTGTTAAACTCTGGAAACACCATATATTTT. Protein product: CASSQTGSSLLNSGNTIYF.

This chain links TRBV28 with TRBJ1-2, with D perhaps matching TRBD1 (5 bases). This CDR3 is 14 amino acids long. Germline loops: CDR1 MDHEN, CDR2 SYDVKM. Trimming stripped 1 base from V and 6 bases from J, with 12 bases between. For the CDR3, the DNA is TGTGCCAGCAGTTTATTCCCAGGGTTGGATGGCTACACCTTC. Translation: CASSLFPGLDGYTF.

This rearrangement joins TRBV7-2 to TRBJ2-1; tentatively, D is TRBD2 (6 bases). Trimming left V 1 base short and J 8 bases short, with 15 bases between. The germline V gene has CDR1 SGHTA and CDR2 FQGNSA. The length of the CDR3 is 15 residues. The CDR3 DNA follows: TGTGCCAGCAGCTTAGAGGCGGGATATTGGGATGAGCAGTTCTTC. Encoded protein: CASSLEAGYWDEQFF. Full variable domain (outside the CDR3, taken from reference TRBV7-2 and TRBJ2-1): GAGVSQSPSNKVTEKGKDVELRCDPISGHTALYWYRQSLGQGLEFLIYFQGNSAPDKSGLPSDRFSAERTGGSVSTLTIQRTQQEDSAVYLCASSLEAGYWDEQFFGPGTRLTVL.

The chain has TRBV19 and TRBJ2-1; D is ambiguous. CDR1 LNHDA and CDR2 SQIVND come from the germline V gene (reference sequence). V lost 2 bases to trimming and J lost 8 bases, with 16 bases between them. CDR3 length equals 15 residues. The CDR3 loop reads CASSIFSPSRDEQFF. The CDR3, as DNA: TGTGCCAGTAGTATATTTTCCCCAAGTCGCGATGAGCAGTTCTTC.

The V gene is TRBV2, the J gene TRBJ1-6; 9 nucleotides line up with TRBD1. The germline V gene has CDR1 SNHLY and CDR2 FYNNEI. CDR3 length: 12 amino acids. V shed 10 bases and J 10 bases; nucleotides not matched to a gene: 5. CDR3 coding DNA: TGTGCCACACAGGGGGCCGGATCACCCCTCCACTTT. It is translated as CATQGAGSPLHF.